The next 18 T cell receptor beta chains were all read from a single sample in a study of early T cells in non-severe SARS-CoV-2 infection. TCRdb re-called the 5' RACE reads through MiXCR, storing one row per CDR3 protein. Counted here are around 44,000 distinct CDR3 sequences, 7.7% occurring once; the ten biggest clones make up around 6.1%. Sample: whole blood. These TCRs come from an adult who was a healthcare worker with PCR-confirmed SARS-CoV-2 infection or an uninfected control (not recorded which).

The sample holds a few counts of this clonotype. This chain joins TRBV10-3 and TRBJ1-1, with D hard to call. Germline V gene sequence: CDR1 ENHRY, CDR2 SYGVKD. Trimming took off 7 bases at V and 5 bases at J, with 11 bases between the two ends. The CDR3 is made up of 12 amino acids. The DNA of the CDR3 is TGTGCCATCAAGGACGACTGGACTGAAGCTTTCTTT. It codes for CAIKDDWTEAFF.

This chain links TRBV11-2 with TRBJ2-7, with D perhaps TRBD2 (5 bases). Germline CDR1 and CDR2: SGHAT and FQNNGV. This CDR3 contains 14 residues. V dropped 3 bases and J dropped 0 bases, with 9 bases sitting between them. The CDR3 sequence: CASSFKDFSYEQYF. CDR3 nucleotides: TGTGCCAGCAGCTTTAAGGACTTCTCCTACGAGCAGTACTTC.

The table lists this clonotype with a few counts. The chain is built from TRBV7-6 and TRBJ1-2; D gene ambiguous. The CDR3 runs 16 residues. Germline V gives CDR1 SGHVS, CDR2 FNYEAQ. Trimming removed 1 base from V and 2 bases from J, with 14 bases in between. The CDR3 nucleotides are TGTGCCAGCAGCTTAGACTTAGAGGGCCGGAACTATGGCTACACCTTC. It codes for CASSLDLEGRNYGYTF.

In regard to this clonotype: Given a much more abundant clone one base away, this may be a read error. The CDR3 end shows no conserved phenylalanine or tryptophan, and so a read error is likely. This chain links TRBV6-6 with TRBJ1-1, with D tentatively TRBD1 (6 bases). The CDR3 contains 11 residues. Trimming removed 7 bases from V and 7 bases from J, with 10 bases in between. The germline V gene has CDR1 MNHNY and CDR2 SVGAGI (reference sequence). The CDR3 DNA sequence: TGTGCCAGCAACCGGGACAATGAAGCTTTCTAT. It is translated as CASNRDNEAFY.

In its sample, this clonotype was seen many times. V is TRBV11-2 and J is TRBJ1-3; unclear D gene. Germline V gene data show CDR1 as SGHAT and CDR2 as FQNNGV. The CDR3 is 16 amino acids. V lost 0 bases to trimming and J lost 5 bases, with 14 bases between them. CDR3 sequence: CASSLDRRDSRNTIYF. The DNA of the CDR3 is TGTGCCAGCAGCTTAGATCGGAGGGATTCAAGAAACACCATATATTTT.

This clonotype has ten or more counts. The chain recombines TRBV28 with TRBJ1-4; 9 positions agree with TRBD1. Germline lookup yields CDR1 MDHEN and CDR2 SYDVKM. There are 15 residues in the CDR3. V was pared by 3 bases and J by 7 bases, with 6 bases of the junction left unmatched. The CDR3 loop reads CASSFPRTGAEKLFF. In nucleotides, the CDR3 is TGTGCCAGCAGTTTTCCTCGGACAGGGGCTGAAAAACTGTTTTTT.

This clonotype was recorded many times. The chain employs TRBV20-1 and TRBJ2-1; TRBD2 matches 8 bases. The germline CDR1 and CDR2 sequences are DFQATT and SNEGSKA (reference sequence). Trimming at V came to 6 bases and at J to 3 bases, leaving 13 bases not matched to a gene. The CDR3 runs to 16 residues. The CDR3 DNA reads TGCAGTGCAAGACCCGGGGGGGCCCAATTCTACAATGAGCAGTTCTTC. Its protein is CSARPGGAQFYNEQFF.

This clonotype was counted at least ten times. V gene TRBV29-1 combines with J gene TRBJ1-5, with TRBD1 identical over 7 bases. The V and J ends lost 3 bases and 0 bases, in that order; junction bases with no gene match: 11. In germline, CDR1 is SQVTM, CDR2 ANQGSEA. The CDR3 is 17 amino acids. Here the CDR3 reads CSVDRRTGPYSNQPQHF. CDR3 DNA sequence: TGCAGCGTTGACCGAAGGACAGGACCCTATAGCAATCAGCCCCAGCATTTT.

This chain uses TRBV7-9 with TRBJ2-5, with D perhaps TRBD1 or TRBD2 (5 bases each). The length of the CDR3 is 14 residues. Trimming removed 0 bases from V and 2 bases from J, with 7 bases in between. CDR1 is SEHNR and CDR2 is FQNEAQ in the germline V gene (reference sequence). The CDR3 spells CASSLAGTQETQYF. CDR3 sequence (DNA): TGTGCCAGCAGCTTAGCAGGGACGCAAGAGACCCAGTACTTC.

This clonotype appeared a few times. The genes are TRBV11-2 and TRBJ2-1, with D unresolved. Looked up from germline, CDR1 is SGHAT and CDR2 is FQNNGV. The CDR3 is 15 residues long. V lost 6 bases to trimming and J lost 1 base, with 13 bases between them. CDR3 in DNA: TGTGCCAGCAGTTCACCGTATACTTCCTACAATGAGCAGTTCTTC. It yields the protein CASSSPYTSYNEQFF.

This clonotype was seen many times. The rearrangement links TRBV20-1 to TRBJ1-3; D is unresolved. The V end was cut by 0 bases, the J end by 0 bases, with 6 bases between. Germline V lookup: CDR1 DFQATT, CDR2 SNEGSKA (reference sequence). The CDR3 covers 14 residues. CDR3 in DNA: TGCAGTGCTAGAGACAGAGCCTCTGGAAACACCATATATTTT. Its protein product is CSARDRASGNTIYF.

The chain links TRBV11-2 to TRBJ1-1; possible D gene TRBD1, 5 bases. Germline CDR1 reads SGHAT; CDR2 reads FQNNGV. The V gene lost 4 bases and the J gene lost 1 base, with 13 bases spanning the gap. This CDR3 is 15 amino acids long. The CDR3 DNA reads TGTGCCAGCAGCTCGTCGGGACTCCCGAACACTGAAGCTTTCTTT. Amino acids: CASSSSGLPNTEAFF.

This clonotype was observed a few times. The chain couples TRBV24-1 to TRBJ2-5; D unclear. The V end was cut by 9 bases, the J end by 2 bases, with 12 bases between. The CDR3 runs 13 residues. Germline V gene lookup returns CDR1 KGHDR and CDR2 SFDVKD. DNA for the CDR3: TGTGCCACCGCTGCACATTTTCAAGAGACCCAGTACTTC. It is translated as CATAAHFQETQYF.

There are many counts of this clonotype. The V call is TRBV7-9, the J call TRBJ2-3, with TRBD1 identical over 8 bases. CDR1 is SEHNR and CDR2 is FQNEAQ in the germline V gene (reference sequence). The trim removed 1 base at V and 4 bases at J, leaving 13 bases unmatched. The CDR3 spans 18 residues. The CDR3 is CASSLEAGGAFIPDTQYF. CDR3 nucleotide sequence: TGTGCCAGCAGCTTAGAGGCAGGGGGCGCTTTTATCCCAGATACGCAGTATTTT.

The chain couples TRBV19 to TRBJ2-3; 13 nucleotides line up with TRBD2. J lost 1 base, V lost 5 bases, and 3 bases had no gene match. This CDR3 is 16 amino acids long. Germline V gene sequence: CDR1 LNHDA, CDR2 SQIVND (reference sequence). The CDR3 DNA reads TGTGCCAGTAGTGCAGGGACTAGCGGGGGCACAGATACGCAGTATTTT. Residues: CASSAGTSGGTDTQYF.

The chain employs TRBV7-9 and TRBJ2-1; D unresolved. This CDR3 region has 16 residues. CDR1 is SEHNR, CDR2 FQNEAQ, per germline (reference sequence). Deletions cut 1 base from V and 2 bases from J, with 12 bases between. The CDR3 DNA reads as TGTGCCAGCAGCTTAGGAGGCGGAGACGCCTACAATGAGCAGTTCTTC. Translation: CASSLGGGDAYNEQFF.

This clonotype appeared a few times. The chain couples TRBV14 to TRBJ2-2; TRBD2 matches at 7 bases. V lost 0 bases to trimming and J lost 7 bases; unmatched junction nucleotides: 8. CDR1 and CDR2 from the germline V gene are SGHDN and FVKESK. CDR3 length: 16 residues. The CDR3 loop is CASSQDKRGRRGELFF. The CDR3 DNA reads TGTGCCAGCAGCCAAGATAAGCGGGGAAGGCGCGGGGAGCTGTTTTTT.

This clonotype was detected ten times or more. The chain carries TRBV6-2 or TRBV6-3 and TRBJ1-2, with D unresolved. The CDR3 runs to 13 residues. The germline V gene encodes CDR1 MNHEY and CDR2 SVGEGT. V was pared by 5 bases and J by 1 base, with 8 bases between. The chain's CDR3 is CASSETRNYGYTF. The CDR3 DNA follows: TGTGCCAGCAGTGAGACACGTAACTATGGCTACACCTTC.